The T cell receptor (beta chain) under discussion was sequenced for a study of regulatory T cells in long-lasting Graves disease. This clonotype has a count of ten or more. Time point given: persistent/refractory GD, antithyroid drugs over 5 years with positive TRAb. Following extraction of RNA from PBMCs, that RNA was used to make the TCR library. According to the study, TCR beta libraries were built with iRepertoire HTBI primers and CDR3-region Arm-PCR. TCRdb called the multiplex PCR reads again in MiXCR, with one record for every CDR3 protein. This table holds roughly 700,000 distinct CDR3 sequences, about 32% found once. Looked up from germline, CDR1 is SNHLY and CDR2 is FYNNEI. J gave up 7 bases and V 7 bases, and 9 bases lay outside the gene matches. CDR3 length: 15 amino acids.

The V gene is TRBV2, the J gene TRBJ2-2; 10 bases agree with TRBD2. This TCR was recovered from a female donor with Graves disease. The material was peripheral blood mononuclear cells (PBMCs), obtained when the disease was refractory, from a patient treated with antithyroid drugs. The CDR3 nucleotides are TGTGCCAGCAAGCTAGCGGGAGAGGGAGGCGGGGAGCTGTTTTTT. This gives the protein CASKLAGEGGGELFF. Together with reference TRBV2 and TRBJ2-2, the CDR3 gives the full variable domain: EPEVTQTPSHQVTQMGQEVILRCVPISNHLYFYWYRQILGQKVEFLVSFYNNEISEKSEIFDDQFSVERPDGSNFTLKIRSTKLEDSAMYFCASKLAGEGGGELFFGEGSRLTVL.